The entry below gives a single TCR beta chain sequence along with its context. The CDR3 has 16 amino acids. Per germline, CDR1 MRHNA and CDR2 SNTAGT. With V trimmed by 6 bases and J by 0 bases, 7 bases remained unmatched. Here immunoSEQ multiplex PCR was the method, and the copy in TCRdb shows in-frame clones only, minus some. This sample has 250,000 to 350,000 clones; nearly 90% occur once, and the top ten carry around 0.92%. The entry originates in a study of blood T cell repertoires in COVID-19. Across the study: Sample material is recorded as cDNA or gDNA derived from T cells, B-cell-depleted T cells, or PBMCs.

Participant age was roughly 18 to 95 years, and participants resided in fewer than 25 US areas. Cohorts were assigned according to the clinical history that participants reported. The sequence came from a woman aged 25 to 39 who had recovered from COVID-19. This chain links TRBV6-4 with TRBJ2-3, with 9 bases fitting TRBD2. The sequenced sample consisted of PBMCs or T cells enriched from blood (not recorded which). The CDR3 nucleotides are TGTGCCAGCAGCGCCGCGGGGGGGCTGAGCACAGATACGCAGTATTTT. It encodes CASSAAGGLSTDTQYF.